This TCR beta chain is drawn from a study of blood T cells in healthy people across ages. Study results and limitations: Versus aged donors, long-lived donors had higher diversity and more naive CD4+ cells.

There are 14 residues in the CDR3. Trimming took 2 bases from V and 4 from J, leaving 11 bases between them. Germline-derived CDR1 and CDR2 are SNHLY and FYNNEI. Alongside a J-beta primer mix, a sample-barcoded 5' primer served in a second PCR lasting roughly 7 to 11 cycles. Each cDNA molecule, via a template-switch adaptor with 12 random nucleotides, was tagged. TCRdb used MiXCR to reprocess the 5' RACE reads, holding one entry per CDR3 protein. This sample yields around 2 million distinct CDR3 sequences, of which about two fifths are seen a single time; roughly 24% belongs to the top ten. On this clonotype: Its antigen is currently unknown.

Isolating PBMCs gave at least 6 million of these cells per sample. This chain connects TRBV2 to TRBJ1-1, with a weak D call TRBD1 (6 bases). This TCR was sampled from a human donor in good health. The sample taken for sequencing was blood. The CDR3 here is CASSEPTGGTEAFF. DNA for the CDR3: TGTGCCAGCAGTGAACCGACAGGTGGCACTGAAGCTTTCTTT.